This paragraph reports one T cell receptor beta chain. The target antigen is unknown. This sample is drawn from a study of cytomegalovirus exposure and HLA in healthy donors. Study overall: Researchers previously reported finding roughly 120 million unique TCR beta sequences from about 200 million T cells.

The PCR employed 60 Vbeta primers together with 13 Jbeta primers. Profiling relied on immunoSEQ multiplex PCR, and the TCRdb table lists in-frame clones only, not all of them. The table lists 150,000 to 200,000 clones, roughly 10% of them singletons. CDR1 and CDR2 from the germline V gene are SGHRS and YFSETQ. The CDR3 has 15 residues. V trimming: 4 bases; J trimming: 2 bases; junction bases outside the gene matches: 2. Unrecorded immune exposures were likely, despite nominal health at sampling. Overall study findings and caveats: Testing in vitro showed a few CMV-associated chains specific for CMV antigens. A likely sequencing artifact accounted for one observed cluster of highly shared sequence variants.

The material sequenced was PBMCs. The gene calls are TRBV5-1 and TRBJ2-1; 11 nucleotides match TRBD2. This receptor was taken from a woman aged 30 to 39 in good health and CMV-seropositive. The CDR3 nucleotides read TGCGCCAGCAGCCCGGGACTAGCGGCCTACAATGAGCAGTTCTTC. It codes for CASSPGLAAYNEQFF.